These 17 T cell receptor beta chains came from one sample sequenced in a study of identical twins. TCRdb re-called the 5' RACE reads with MiXCR, one entry per CDR3 protein. Counted here are some 590,000 distinct CDR3 sequences, around a tenth occurring once; the ten biggest clones make up 2.5% to 3%. Another study also made use of these data, one on yellow fever vaccine responses in identical twins.

Sample: PBMCs. The receptor set was obtained from a woman between 18 and 29 years old in good health.

This chain's CDR3 is CASRGTHYEQYF. The CDR3, as DNA: TGTGCCAGCAGGGGGACACACTACGAGCAGTACTTC. The chain couples TRBV27 to TRBJ2-7; D possibly corresponds to TRBD1 (6 bases). V was cut by 6 bases and J by 3 bases, with 9 bases left in between. The CDR3 extends over 12 amino acids. Germline V gives CDR1 MNHEY, CDR2 SMNVEV (reference sequence).

J is TRBJ1-1 and V is TRBV28; unclear D gene. Trimming stripped 5 bases from V and 1 base from J, with 11 bases between. CDR3 size: 14 residues. Germline loops: CDR1 MDHEN, CDR2 SYDVKM. The CDR3 sequence: CASSPVRSNTEAFF. The CDR3 DNA sequence: TGTGCCAGCAGTCCTGTGCGGTCGAACACTGAAGCTTTCTTT.

The chain combines TRBV4-2 with TRBJ2-5, with 8 positions matching TRBD2. After removal of 10 bases from V and 5 bases from J, the junction contained 12 bases not matched to a gene. In germline, CDR1 is LGHNA, CDR2 YNFKEQ. The CDR3 extends over 14 amino acids. CDR3 protein: CATWAGGPSETQYF. The DNA of the CDR3 is TGTGCCACCTGGGCGGGAGGCCCCTCGGAGACCCAGTACTTC.

This clonotype has just a few counts. V is TRBV6-1 and J is TRBJ2-2; possible D gene TRBD1, 8 bases. The CDR3 has 18 amino acids. Trimming removed 6 bases at V and 4 bases at J, with 24 bases between. Germline V gives CDR1 MNHNS, CDR2 SASEGT. This CDR3 is CASRQGALAAPGTGELFF. CDR3 nucleotide sequence: TGTGCCAGCAGGCAGGGGGCCCTAGCGGCCCCGGGCACCGGGGAGCTGTTTTTT.

A remark on this clonotype: A much larger clone is a single base away; this may be a read error. V gene TRBV2 combines with J gene TRBJ2-3; D not resolved. Looked up from germline, CDR1 is SNHLY and CDR2 is FYNNEI. With 7 bases removed from V and 0 bases from J, the gap between germline ends came to 5 bases. This CDR3 is built from 12 residues. The CDR3 DNA follows: TGTGCCAGCACGGGTAGCACAGATACGCAGTATTTT. Translating gives CASTGSTDTQYF.

This clonotype was counted between two and nine times. V gene TRBV28 combines with J gene TRBJ2-1; 9 bases align to TRBD1. There are 16 residues in the CDR3. The germline gives CDR1 MDHEN, CDR2 SYDVKM. Germline trimming cut 5 bases from V and 5 bases from J; bases unmatched to any gene: 10. DNA for the CDR3: TGTGCCAGCAGTCGACAGGGGGGCAGTAGTCACAATGAGCAGTTCTTC. It specifies CASSRQGGSSHNEQFF.

The chain links TRBV20-1 to TRBJ1-5; D unresolved. CDR3 length equals 12 residues. Trimming cost V 0 bases and J 6 bases, with 6 bases left between them. The germline CDR1 and CDR2 sequences are DFQATT and SNEGSKA (reference sequence). CDR3 region: CSARESSQPQHF. In nucleotides, the CDR3 is TGCAGTGCTAGAGAAAGTAGTCAGCCCCAGCATTTT.

The chain is built from TRBV7-2 and TRBJ2-1; perhaps TRBD2 as D (5 bases). The CDR3 is 16 residues long. Deletions cut 2 bases from V and 3 bases from J, with 14 bases between. Germline V gene lookup returns CDR1 SGHTA and CDR2 FQGNSA. Here the CDR3 DNA reads TGTGCCAGCAGCTTACGGGGAGTTAACCTCTACAATGAGCAGTTCTTC. Its protein is CASSLRGVNLYNEQFF.

The chain is built from TRBV18 and TRBJ1-2; the match to TRBD1 covers 10 bases. The CDR3 consists of 14 residues. Germline V lookup: CDR1 KGHSH, CDR2 LQKENI. Trimming removed 3 bases from V and 7 bases from J; junction bases left unmatched: 5. Here the CDR3 DNA reads TGTGCCAGCTCACCGACAGGGGGCGCGTCTGGCTACACCTTC. Its translation: CASSPTGGASGYTF.

This clonotype was recorded many times. The chain joins TRBV6-5 to TRBJ2-3; no firm D call. In germline, CDR1 is MNHEY, CDR2 SVGAGI. The CDR3 contains 11 residues. V lost 6 bases and J lost 2, with 3 bases in between. CDR3: CASRVTDTQYF. The CDR3 DNA follows: TGTGCCAGCAGGGTCACAGATACGCAGTATTTT.

The chain employs TRBV3-1 and TRBJ2-7; maybe TRBD2 (5 bases). Looked up from germline, CDR1 is LGHDT and CDR2 is YNNKEL (reference sequence). The CDR3 covers 14 residues. The V end was cut by 4 bases, the J end by 2 bases, with 12 bases between. The CDR3 DNA is TGTGCCAGCAGCCCGGCGAGGGTCACCTACGAGCAGTACTTC. It specifies CASSPARVTYEQYF.

This clonotype was recorded a few times. The chain links TRBV3-1 to TRBJ2-4; 7 positions agree with TRBD1. Germline V lookup: CDR1 LGHDT, CDR2 YNNKEL (reference sequence). The CDR3 has 14 residues. V gave up 1 base and J gave up 7 bases; unmatched junction bases: 4. The CDR3 bases are TGTGCCAGCAGCCAAGGTCAGGGGGTGAACATTCAGTACTTC. This codes for CASSQGQGVNIQYF.

This clonotype was counted at least ten times. The chain has TRBV6-6 and TRBJ1-1; D is uncertain. Trimming left V 6 bases short and J 11 bases short, with 19 bases between. The CDR3 consists of 13 residues. The germline V gene encodes CDR1 MNHNY and CDR2 SVGAGI (reference sequence). The CDR3 spells CASSPLPQGLAFF. The CDR3 nucleotides read TGTGCCAGCAGCCCACTTCCACAAGGTCTGGCTTTCTTT.

This clonotype was recorded a few times. This chain uses TRBV20-1 with TRBJ2-7, with 8 bases matching TRBD2. Germline V gives CDR1 DFQATT, CDR2 SNEGSKA (reference sequence). The CDR3 extends over 15 amino acids. V shed 2 bases, J shed 6 bases, and the junction held 12 bases outside the gene matches. The CDR3 here is CSARTLTSGRGEQYF. In DNA form, the CDR3 reads TGCAGTGCTAGAACTCTCACTAGCGGCCGTGGCGAGCAGTACTTC.

This clonotype has at least ten counts. The J gene is TRBJ2-2, the V gene TRBV12-3 or TRBV12-4; 8 bases are shared with TRBD1. Trimming cost V 8 bases and J 7 bases; bases outside gene matches: 15. There are 16 residues in the CDR3. DNA of the CDR3: TGTGCCAGCGGGGCCAGACAGGGGATGAAAGACGGGGAGCTGTTTTTT. Translation gives CASGARQGMKDGELFF.

This clonotype was found a few times. The chain recombines TRBV5-1 with TRBJ2-5, with D possibly being TRBD1 or TRBD2 (5 bases each). Germline V gene data show CDR1 as SGHRS and CDR2 as YFSETQ. Trimming cost V 6 bases and J 5 bases, with 20 bases left between them. The CDR3 is 15 residues long. This chain's CDR3 is CASTLRDRHFETQYF. CDR3 bases: TGCGCCAGCACCCTCCGGGACCGTCATTTTGAGACCCAGTACTTC.

In its sample, this clonotype was seen many times. The chain employs TRBV9 and TRBJ2-1, with TRBD2 identical over 9 bases. CDR3 size: 15 residues. The junction had 3 bases not matched to a gene; V was cut back by 3 bases and J by 2 bases. Looked up from germline, CDR1 is SGDLS and CDR2 is YYNGEE. The DNA of the CDR3 is TGTGCCAGCAGCGCTATAGCGGGGGCCTACAATGAGCAGTTCTTC. Amino acids: CASSAIAGAYNEQFF.